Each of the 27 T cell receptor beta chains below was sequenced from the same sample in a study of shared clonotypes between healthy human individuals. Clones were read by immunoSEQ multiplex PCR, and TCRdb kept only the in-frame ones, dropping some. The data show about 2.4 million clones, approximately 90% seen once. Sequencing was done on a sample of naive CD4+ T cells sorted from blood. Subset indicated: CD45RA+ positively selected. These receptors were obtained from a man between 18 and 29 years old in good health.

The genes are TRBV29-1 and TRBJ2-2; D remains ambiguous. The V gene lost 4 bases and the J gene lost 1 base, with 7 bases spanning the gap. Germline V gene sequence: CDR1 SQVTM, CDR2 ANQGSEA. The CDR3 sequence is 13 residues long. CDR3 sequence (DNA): TGCAGCGTTGGGAACAGGAACACCGGGGAGCTGTTTTTT. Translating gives CSVGNRNTGELFF.

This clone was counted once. CDR3 sequence reads: CASSPLSATDTQYF. The CDR3 nucleotides read TGTGCCAGCAGCCCTCTGTCGGCCACAGATACGCAGTATTTT. V usage is TRBV7-9 and J usage is TRBJ2-3; the D is unclear. The CDR3 sequence is 14 residues long. Between the trimmed V and J ends, which lost 5 bases and 2 bases, there was a span of 11 bases. Germline-derived CDR1 and CDR2 are SEHNR and FQNEAQ (reference sequence).

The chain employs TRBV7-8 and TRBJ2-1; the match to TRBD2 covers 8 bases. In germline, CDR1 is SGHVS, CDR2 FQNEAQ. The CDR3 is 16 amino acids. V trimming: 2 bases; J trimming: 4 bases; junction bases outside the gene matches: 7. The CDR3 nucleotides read TGTGCCAGCAGCTTACATTACGGGGGGGCGTACAATGAGCAGTTCTTC. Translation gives CASSLHYGGAYNEQFF.

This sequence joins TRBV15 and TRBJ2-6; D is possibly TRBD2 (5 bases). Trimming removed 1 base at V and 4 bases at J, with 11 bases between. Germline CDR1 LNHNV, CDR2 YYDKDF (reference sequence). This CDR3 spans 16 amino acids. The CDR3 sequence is CATSRVAGFGANVLTF. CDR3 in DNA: TGTGCCACCAGCAGAGTTGCGGGCTTCGGGGCCAACGTCCTGACTTTC. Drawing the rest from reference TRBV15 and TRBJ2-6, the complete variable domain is DAMVIQNPRYQVTQFGKPVTLSCSQTLNHNVMYWYQQKSSQAPKLLFHYYDKDFNNEADTPDNFQSRRPNTSFCFLDIRSPGLGDTAMYLCATSRVAGFGANVLTFGAGSRLTVL.

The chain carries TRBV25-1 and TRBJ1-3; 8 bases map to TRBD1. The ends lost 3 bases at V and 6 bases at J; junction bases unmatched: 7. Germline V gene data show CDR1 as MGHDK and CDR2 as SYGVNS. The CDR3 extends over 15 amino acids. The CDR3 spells CASSDTQGVVNTIYF. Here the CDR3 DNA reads TGTGCCAGCAGTGATACACAGGGGGTTGTAAACACCATATATTTT.

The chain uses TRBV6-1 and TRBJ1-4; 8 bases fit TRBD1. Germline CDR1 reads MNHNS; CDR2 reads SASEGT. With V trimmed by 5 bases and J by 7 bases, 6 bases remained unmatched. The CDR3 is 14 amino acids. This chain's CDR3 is CASSSRGRGEKLFF. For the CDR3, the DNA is TGTGCCAGCAGTAGCAGGGGGCGCGGTGAAAAACTGTTTTTT.

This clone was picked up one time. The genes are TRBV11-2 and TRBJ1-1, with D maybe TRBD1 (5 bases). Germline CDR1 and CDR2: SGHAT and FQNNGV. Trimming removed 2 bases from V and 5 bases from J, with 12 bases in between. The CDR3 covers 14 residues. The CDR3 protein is CASSLIQGKTEAFF. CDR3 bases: TGTGCCAGCAGCTTAATCCAGGGTAAAACTGAAGCTTTCTTT.

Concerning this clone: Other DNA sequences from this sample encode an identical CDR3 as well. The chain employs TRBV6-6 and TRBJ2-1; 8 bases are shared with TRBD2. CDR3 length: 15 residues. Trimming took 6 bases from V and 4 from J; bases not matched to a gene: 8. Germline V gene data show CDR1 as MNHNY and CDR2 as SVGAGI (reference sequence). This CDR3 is CASSGTSGRYNEQFF. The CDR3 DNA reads TGTGCCAGCAGCGGAACTAGCGGAAGATACAATGAGCAGTTCTTC.

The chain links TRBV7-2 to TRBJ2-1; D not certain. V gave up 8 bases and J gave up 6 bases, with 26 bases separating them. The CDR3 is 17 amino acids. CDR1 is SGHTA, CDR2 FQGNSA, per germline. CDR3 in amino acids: CASQRSLLAWGFNEQFF. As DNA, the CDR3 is TGTGCCAGCCAACGGTCTTTGCTGGCCTGGGGATTCAATGAGCAGTTCTTC.

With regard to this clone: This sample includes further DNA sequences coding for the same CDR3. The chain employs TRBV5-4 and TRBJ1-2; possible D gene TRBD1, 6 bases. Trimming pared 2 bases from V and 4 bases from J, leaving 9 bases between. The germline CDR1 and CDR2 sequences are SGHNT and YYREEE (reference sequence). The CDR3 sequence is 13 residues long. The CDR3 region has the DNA TGTGCCAGCAGCTTTGGACAGCTCTATGGCTACACCTTC. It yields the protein CASSFGQLYGYTF. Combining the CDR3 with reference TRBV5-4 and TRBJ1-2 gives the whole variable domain ETGVTQSPTHLIKTRGQQVTLRCSSQSGHNTVSWYQQALGQGPQFIFQYYREEENGRGNFPPRFSGLQFPNYSSELNVNALELDDSALYLCASSFGQLYGYTFGSGTRLTVV.

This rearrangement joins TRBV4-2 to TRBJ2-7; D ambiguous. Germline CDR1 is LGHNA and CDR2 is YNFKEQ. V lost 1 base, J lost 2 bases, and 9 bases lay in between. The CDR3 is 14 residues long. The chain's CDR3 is CASSQGAATYEQYF. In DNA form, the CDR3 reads TGTGCCAGCAGCCAAGGGGCTGCTACCTACGAGCAGTACTTC.

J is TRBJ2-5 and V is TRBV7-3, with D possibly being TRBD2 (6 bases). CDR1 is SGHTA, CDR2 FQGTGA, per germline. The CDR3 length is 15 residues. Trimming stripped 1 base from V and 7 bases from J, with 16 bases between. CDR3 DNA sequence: TGTGCCAGCAGCTTAAGTCACGAAGCCGGGGGGACCCAGTACTTC. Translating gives CASSLSHEAGGTQYF.

CDR3 protein: CAISVRGDSYEQYF. The CDR3 DNA is TGTGCCATCAGTGTACGTGGGGACTCCTACGAGCAGTACTTC. V gene TRBV10-3 combines with J gene TRBJ2-7; D remains ambiguous. This CDR3 spans 14 amino acids. CDR1 and CDR2 (germline): ENHRY, SYGVKD. V was pared by 4 bases and J by 0 bases, with 10 bases between.

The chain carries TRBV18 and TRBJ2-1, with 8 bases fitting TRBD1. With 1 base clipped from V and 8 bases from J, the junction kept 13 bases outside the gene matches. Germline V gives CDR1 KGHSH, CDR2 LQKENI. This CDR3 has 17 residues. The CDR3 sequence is CASSPLPGGAGVHEQFF. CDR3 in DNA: TGTGCCAGCTCACCACTGCCAGGGGGCGCCGGGGTCCATGAGCAGTTCTTC.

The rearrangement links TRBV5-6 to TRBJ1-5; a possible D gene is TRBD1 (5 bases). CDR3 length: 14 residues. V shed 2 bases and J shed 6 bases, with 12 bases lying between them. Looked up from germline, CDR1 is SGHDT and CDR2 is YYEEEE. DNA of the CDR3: TGTGCCAGCAGCTTATGGGGCTGGGGTCAGCCCCAGCATTTT. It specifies CASSLWGWGQPQHF.

In nucleotides, the CDR3 is TGTGCCATCACCGACAGGGTTTCTTTCTACGAGCAGTACTTC. Its protein product is CAITDRVSFYEQYF. The rearrangement uses TRBV10-3 and TRBJ2-7; 7 bases are a match to TRBD1. The V segment lost 7 bases and the J segment 3 bases; nucleotides outside the gene matches: 9. The germline CDR1 and CDR2 sequences are ENHRY and SYGVKD. The CDR3 runs 14 residues.

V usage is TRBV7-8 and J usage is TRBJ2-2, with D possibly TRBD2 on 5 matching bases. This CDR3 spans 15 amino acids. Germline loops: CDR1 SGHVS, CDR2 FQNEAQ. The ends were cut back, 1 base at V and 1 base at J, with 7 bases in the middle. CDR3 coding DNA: TGTGCCAGCAGCTTAGACGGACTGAACACCGGGGAGCTGTTTTTT. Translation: CASSLDGLNTGELFF.

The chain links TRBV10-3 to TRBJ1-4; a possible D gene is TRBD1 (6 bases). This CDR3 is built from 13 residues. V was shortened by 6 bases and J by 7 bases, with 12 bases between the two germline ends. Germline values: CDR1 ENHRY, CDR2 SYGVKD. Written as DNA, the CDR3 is TGTGCCATCAGACAGGGCGAGGGTGAAAAACTGTTTTTT. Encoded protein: CAIRQGEGEKLFF.

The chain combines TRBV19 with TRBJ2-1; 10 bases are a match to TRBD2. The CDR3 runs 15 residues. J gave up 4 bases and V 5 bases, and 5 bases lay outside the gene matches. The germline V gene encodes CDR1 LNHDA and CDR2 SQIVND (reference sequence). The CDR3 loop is CASSPSLAGYNEQFF. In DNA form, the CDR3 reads TGTGCCAGTAGTCCCTCACTAGCGGGGTACAATGAGCAGTTCTTC.

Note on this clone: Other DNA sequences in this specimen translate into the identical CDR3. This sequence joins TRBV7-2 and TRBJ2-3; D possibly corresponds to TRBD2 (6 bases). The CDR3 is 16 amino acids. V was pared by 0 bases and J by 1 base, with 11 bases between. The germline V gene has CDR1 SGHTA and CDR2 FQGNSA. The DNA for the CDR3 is TGTGCCAGCAGCTTAGCGCTGGGAGGCGGCACAGATACGCAGTATTTT. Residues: CASSLALGGGTDTQYF. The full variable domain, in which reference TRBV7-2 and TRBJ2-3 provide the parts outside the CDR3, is GAGVSQSPSNKVTEKGKDVELRCDPISGHTALYWYRQSLGQGLEFLIYFQGNSAPDKSGLPSDRFSAERTGGSVSTLTIQRTQQEDSAVYLCASSLALGGGTDTQYFGPGTRLTVL.

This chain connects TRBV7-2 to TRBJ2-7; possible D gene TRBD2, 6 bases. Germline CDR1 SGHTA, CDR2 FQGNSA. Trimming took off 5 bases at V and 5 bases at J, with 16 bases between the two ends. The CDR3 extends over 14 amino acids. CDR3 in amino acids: CASSPRGGFHEQYF. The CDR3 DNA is TGTGCCAGCAGCCCCCGTGGGGGGTTCCACGAGCAGTACTTC. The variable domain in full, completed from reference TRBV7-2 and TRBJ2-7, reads GAGVSQSPSNKVTEKGKDVELRCDPISGHTALYWYRQSLGQGLEFLIYFQGNSAPDKSGLPSDRFSAERTGGSVSTLTIQRTQQEDSAVYLCASSPRGGFHEQYFGPGTRLTVT.

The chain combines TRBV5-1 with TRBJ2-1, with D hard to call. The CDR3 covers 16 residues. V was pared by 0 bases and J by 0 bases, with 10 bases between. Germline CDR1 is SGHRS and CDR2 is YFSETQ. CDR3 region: CASSLATVSSYNEQFF. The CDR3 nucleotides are TGCGCCAGCAGCTTGGCCACGGTGAGCTCCTACAATGAGCAGTTCTTC.

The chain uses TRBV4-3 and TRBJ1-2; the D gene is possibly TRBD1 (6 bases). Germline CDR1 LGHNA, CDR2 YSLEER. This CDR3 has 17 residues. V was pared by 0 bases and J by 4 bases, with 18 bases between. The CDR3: CASSQDPGQLGVYGYTF. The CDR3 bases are TGCGCCAGCAGCCAAGATCCCGGACAGCTCGGTGTCTATGGCTACACCTTC.

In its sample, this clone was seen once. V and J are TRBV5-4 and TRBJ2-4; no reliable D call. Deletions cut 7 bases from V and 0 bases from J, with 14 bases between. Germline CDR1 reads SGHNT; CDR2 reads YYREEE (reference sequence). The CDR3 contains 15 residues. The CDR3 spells CASAPAALAKNIQYF. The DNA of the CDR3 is TGTGCCAGCGCACCGGCCGCCCTAGCCAAAAACATTCAGTACTTC.

The CDR3 nucleotides are TGTGCCAGCAGTGAAGCGGGAAGGGAATATGGCTACACCTTC. Protein product: CASSEAGREYGYTF. The chain couples TRBV6-1 to TRBJ1-2; D remains ambiguous. Looked up from germline, CDR1 is MNHNS and CDR2 is SASEGT. V lost 0 bases, J lost 5 bases, and 10 bases lay in between. This CDR3 contains 14 residues.

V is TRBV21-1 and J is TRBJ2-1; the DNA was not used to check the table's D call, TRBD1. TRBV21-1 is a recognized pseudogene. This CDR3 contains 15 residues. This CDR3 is CASSRTGDSNNEQFF. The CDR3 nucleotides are TGTGCCAGCAGCAGAACAGGGGACTCCAACAATGAGCAGTTCTTC.

CDR3 protein: CASSSAGKQETQYF. CDR3 DNA: TGTGCCAGCAGCTCCGCGGGGAAGCAAGAGACCCAGTACTTC. This rearrangement joins TRBV7-2 to TRBJ2-5; tentative D call: TRBD2 (6 bases). CDR1 is SGHTA, CDR2 FQGNSA, per germline. V lost 4 bases and J 2 bases, leaving 11 bases between the germline ends. There are 14 residues in the CDR3.